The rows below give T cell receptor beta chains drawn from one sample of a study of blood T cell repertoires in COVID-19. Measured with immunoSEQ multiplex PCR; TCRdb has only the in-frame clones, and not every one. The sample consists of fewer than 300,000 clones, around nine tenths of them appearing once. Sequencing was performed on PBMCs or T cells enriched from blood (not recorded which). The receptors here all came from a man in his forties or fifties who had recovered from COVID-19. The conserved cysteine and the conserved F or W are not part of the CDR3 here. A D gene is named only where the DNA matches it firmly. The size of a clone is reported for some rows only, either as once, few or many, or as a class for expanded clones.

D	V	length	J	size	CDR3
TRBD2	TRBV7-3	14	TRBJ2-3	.	ASSLTAGGGPDTQY
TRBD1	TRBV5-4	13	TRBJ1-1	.	ASGLPGQGNTEAF
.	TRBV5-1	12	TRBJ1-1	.	ASSLGGLNTEAF
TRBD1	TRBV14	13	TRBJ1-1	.	ASSHWDRLSTEAF
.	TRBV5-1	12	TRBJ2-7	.	ASSGGMSGDEQY
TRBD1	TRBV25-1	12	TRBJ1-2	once	ASSAAGGFYGYT
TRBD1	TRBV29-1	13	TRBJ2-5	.	SVEDRQGRQETQY
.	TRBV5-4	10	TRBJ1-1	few	ASSRTNTEAF
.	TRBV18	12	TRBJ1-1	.	ASSPRGMNTEAF
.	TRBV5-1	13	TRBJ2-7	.	ASSLLYGLLYEQY
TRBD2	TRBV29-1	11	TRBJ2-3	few	SVVGGATDTQY
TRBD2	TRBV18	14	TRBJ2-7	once	ASSLNKRGTGYEQY
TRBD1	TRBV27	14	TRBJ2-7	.	ASRKTGQGKTYEQY
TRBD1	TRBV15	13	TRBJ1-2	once	ATSRDQTGVYGYT
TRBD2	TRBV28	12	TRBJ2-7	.	ASSPTSGTYEQY
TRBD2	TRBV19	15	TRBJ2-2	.	ASSIGEGLTNTGELF
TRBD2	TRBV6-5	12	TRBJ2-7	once	ASRFGTSGYEQY
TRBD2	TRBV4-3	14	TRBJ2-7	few	ASSKTSGISSYEQY
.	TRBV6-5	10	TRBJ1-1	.	ASSYPGGSSF
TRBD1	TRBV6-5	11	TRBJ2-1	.	ASSRDRASEQF
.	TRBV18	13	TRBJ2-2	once	ASSPRQPHTGELF
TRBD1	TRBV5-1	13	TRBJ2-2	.	ASTPGTGVAGELF
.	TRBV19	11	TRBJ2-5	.	ASSIRVWETQY
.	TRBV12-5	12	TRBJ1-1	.	ASGLRVLNTEAF
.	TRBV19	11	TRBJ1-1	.	ASSSTGNTEAF
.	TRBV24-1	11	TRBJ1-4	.	ATSGTGNEKLF
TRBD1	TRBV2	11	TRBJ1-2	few	ASRTGVDYGYT
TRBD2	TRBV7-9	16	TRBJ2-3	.	ASSPTSGSNGATDTQY
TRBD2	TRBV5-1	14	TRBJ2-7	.	ASSFRTSGSFYEQY
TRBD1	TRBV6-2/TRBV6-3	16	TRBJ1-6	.	ASSYFRDRDPYFAPLH
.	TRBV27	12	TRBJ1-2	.	ASSSSVQTYGYT
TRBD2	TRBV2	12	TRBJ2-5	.	ATSGLVGGETQY
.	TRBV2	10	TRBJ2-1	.	ASKYYVNEQF
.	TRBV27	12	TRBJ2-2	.	ASSLSGGTGELF
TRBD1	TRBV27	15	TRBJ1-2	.	ASSLSRGTGQDYGYT